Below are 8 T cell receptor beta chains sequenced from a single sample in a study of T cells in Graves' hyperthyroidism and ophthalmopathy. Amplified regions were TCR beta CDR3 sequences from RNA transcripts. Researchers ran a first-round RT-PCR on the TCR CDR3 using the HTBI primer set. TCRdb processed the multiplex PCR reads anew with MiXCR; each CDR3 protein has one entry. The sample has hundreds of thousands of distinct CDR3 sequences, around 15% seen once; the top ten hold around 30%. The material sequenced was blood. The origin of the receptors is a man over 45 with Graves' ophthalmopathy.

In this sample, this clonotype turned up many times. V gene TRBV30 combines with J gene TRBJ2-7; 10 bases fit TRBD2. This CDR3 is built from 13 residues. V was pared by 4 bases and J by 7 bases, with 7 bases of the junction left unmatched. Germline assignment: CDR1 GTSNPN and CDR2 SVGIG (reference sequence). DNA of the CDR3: TGTGCCTGGACCCCTAGCGGGAGAGGTGAGCAGTACTTC. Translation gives CAWTPSGRGEQYF.

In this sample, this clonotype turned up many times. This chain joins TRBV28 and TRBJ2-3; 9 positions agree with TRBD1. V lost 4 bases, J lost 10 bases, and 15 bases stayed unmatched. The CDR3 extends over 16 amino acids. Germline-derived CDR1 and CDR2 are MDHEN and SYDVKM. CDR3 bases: TGTGCCAGCAGTTCACCCCGGGACAGGGCGGGGGATCCGCAGTATTTT. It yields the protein CASSSPRDRAGDPQYF.

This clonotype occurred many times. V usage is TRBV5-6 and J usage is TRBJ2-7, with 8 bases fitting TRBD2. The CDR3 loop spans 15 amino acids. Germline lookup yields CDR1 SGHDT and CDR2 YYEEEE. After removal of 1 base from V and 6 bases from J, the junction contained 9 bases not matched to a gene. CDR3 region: CASSLWREVLFEQYF. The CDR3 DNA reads TGTGCCAGCAGCTTGTGGCGGGAGGTCTTGTTCGAGCAGTACTTC.

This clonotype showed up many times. The CDR3 DNA reads as TGTGCCAGCAGTCCCCATCTCGACGGGGAGCTGTTTTTT. Its translation: CASSPHLDGELFF. This chain connects TRBV12-3 or TRBV12-4 to TRBJ2-2; no clear D gene. Deletions cut 5 bases from V and 7 bases from J, with 11 bases between. CDR3 length: 13 amino acids.

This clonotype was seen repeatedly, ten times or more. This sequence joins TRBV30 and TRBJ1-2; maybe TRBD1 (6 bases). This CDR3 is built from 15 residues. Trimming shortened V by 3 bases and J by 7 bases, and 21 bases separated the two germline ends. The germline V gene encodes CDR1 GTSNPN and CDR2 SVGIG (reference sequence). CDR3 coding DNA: TGTGCCTGGAGCAGTATTAGGGGGGCCAGAGGTGGCTACACCTTC. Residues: CAWSSIRGARGGYTF. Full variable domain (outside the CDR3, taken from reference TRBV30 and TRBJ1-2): SQTIHQWPATLVQPVGSPLSLECTVEGTSNPNLYWYRQAAGRGLQLLFYSVGIGQISSEVPQNLSASRPQDRQFILSSKKLLLSDSGFYLCAWSSIRGARGGYTFGSGTRLTVV.

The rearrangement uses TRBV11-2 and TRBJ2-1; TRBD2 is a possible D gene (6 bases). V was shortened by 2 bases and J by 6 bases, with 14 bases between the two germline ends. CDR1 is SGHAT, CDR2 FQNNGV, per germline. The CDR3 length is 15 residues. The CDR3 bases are TGTGCCAGCAGCTTAACCGGGAGTAGTGCCAATGAGCAGTTCTTC. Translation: CASSLTGSSANEQFF.

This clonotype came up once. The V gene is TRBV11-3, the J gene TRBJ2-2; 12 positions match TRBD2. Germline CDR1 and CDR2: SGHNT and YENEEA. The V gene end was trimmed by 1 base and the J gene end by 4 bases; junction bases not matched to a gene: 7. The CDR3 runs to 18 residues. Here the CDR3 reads CASSLARLAGVGTGELFF. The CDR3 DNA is TGTGCCAGCAGCTTAGCACGACTAGCGGGAGTAGGCACCGGGGAGCTGTTTTTT.

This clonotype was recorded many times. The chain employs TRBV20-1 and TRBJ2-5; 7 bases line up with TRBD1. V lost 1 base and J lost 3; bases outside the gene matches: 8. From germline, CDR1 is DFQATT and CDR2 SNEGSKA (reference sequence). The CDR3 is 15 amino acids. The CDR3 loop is CSARGRGRGKETQYF. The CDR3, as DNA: TGCAGTGCTAGAGGGCGCGGCAGGGGGAAAGAGACCCAGTACTTC.